These 21 T cell receptor beta chains originate from one sample sequenced in a study of shared clonotypes between healthy human individuals. Using immunoSEQ multiplex PCR, the repertoire was profiled, and TCRdb retains in-frame clones only, with some absent. The data show about 2.1 million clones, about 94% seen once. Cells designated naive CD8 were CD45RO-negative and were positively selected for CCR7, with terminally differentiated effector memory CD45RA+ cells excluded. The sample taken for sequencing was naive CD8+ T cells from PBMCs. The receptors derive from a man aged 18 to 30 in good health. Some clones in this sample may be carry-over from other donors' samples.

The CDR3 bases are TGTGCCACCCGGGCGAGTTCGGGCGAGCAGTACTTC. Protein sequence: CATRASSGEQYF. V usage is TRBV15 and J usage is TRBJ2-7; D unclear. V lost 8 bases, J lost 6 bases, and 14 bases lay in between. The CDR3 extends over 12 amino acids. CDR1 and CDR2 (germline): LNHNV, YYDKDF (reference sequence).

This chain uses TRBV15 with TRBJ1-3; D possibly corresponds to TRBD1 (6 bases). The ends were cut back, 3 bases at V and 0 bases at J, with 9 bases in the middle. The CDR3 has 15 amino acids. The V gene's germline CDR1 is LNHNV and CDR2 YYDKDF (reference sequence). CDR3 sequence reads: CATSSHRVSGNTIYF. CDR3 nucleotide sequence: TGTGCCACCAGCAGTCACAGGGTCTCTGGAAACACCATATATTTT.

The gene calls are TRBV28 and TRBJ2-7; TRBD1 might be the D (5 bases). V was clipped by 7 bases and J by 1 base, with 17 bases between them. The CDR3 is made up of 15 amino acids. Germline V lookup: CDR1 MDHEN, CDR2 SYDVKM. CDR3 protein: CASTPWGTVSYEQYF. CDR3 sequence (DNA): TGTGCCAGCACTCCCTGGGGCACTGTTTCCTACGAGCAGTACTTC.

The V call is TRBV5-1, the J call TRBJ2-7; 7 positions match TRBD1. The junction had 6 bases not matched to a gene; V was cut back by 2 bases and J by 1 base. The CDR3 length is 15 residues. The germline gives CDR1 SGHRS, CDR2 YFSETQ. CDR3 in DNA: TGCGCCAGCAGCTTTAGACAGGGCGTTTCCTACGAGCAGTACTTC. As protein: CASSFRQGVSYEQYF.

Concerning this clone itself: The sample carries other DNA sequences with the same CDR3. The chain carries TRBV13 and TRBJ2-2; 7 positions agree with TRBD1. V was pared by 4 bases and J by 3 bases, with 5 bases of the junction left unmatched. CDR1 and CDR2 (germline): PRHDT, FYEKMQ (reference sequence). This CDR3 contains 15 residues. The CDR3 is CASSSRDRDTGELFF. The CDR3 DNA follows: TGTGCCAGCAGCTCCCGGGACAGAGACACCGGGGAGCTGTTTTTT.

The J gene is TRBJ1-1, the V gene TRBV5-6; perhaps TRBD1 as D (5 bases). The length of the CDR3 is 15 residues. Germline V gives CDR1 SGHDT, CDR2 YYEEEE. V dropped 0 bases and J dropped 5 bases, with 14 bases sitting between them. The CDR3 bases are TGTGCCAGCAGCTTGGCTGCCAGGGCCGAGACTGAAGCTTTCTTT. This codes for CASSLAARAETEAFF.

The V and J genes are TRBV7-9 and TRBJ2-3; TRBD2 matches 10 bases. V was pared by 5 bases and J by 4 bases, with 9 bases of the junction left unmatched. Germline CDR1 SEHNR, CDR2 FQNEAQ (reference sequence). This CDR3 comprises 16 residues. In DNA, the CDR3 is TGTGCCAGCAGCGGACCCCTAGCGGGAGACGCAGATACGCAGTATTTT. It encodes CASSGPLAGDADTQYF.

The genes are TRBV19 and TRBJ1-5; no firm D call. The V end was cut by 4 bases, the J end by 0 bases, with 22 bases between. Per the germline V gene, CDR1 is LNHDA and CDR2 is SQIVND (reference sequence). CDR3 length: 19 residues. The CDR3, as DNA: TGTGCCAGTAGTACACTTCCTGGGCGGGATACTCGTAGCAATCAGCCCCAGCATTTT. It encodes CASSTLPGRDTRSNQPQHF.

The chain has TRBV28 and TRBJ1-5, with D unclear. The CDR3 has 12 residues. CDR1 MDHEN and CDR2 SYDVKM come from the germline V gene. Trimming removed 5 bases from V and 10 bases from J, with 12 bases in between. The CDR3 is CASSDPVYPQHF. DNA of the CDR3: TGTGCCAGCAGTGATCCCGTCTACCCCCAGCATTTT.

CDR3 amino acids: CASSPGLGWNGYTF. CDR3 coding DNA: TGTGCCAGCAGTCCCGGACTGGGCTGGAATGGCTACACCTTC. This chain uses TRBV6-5 with TRBJ1-2; D gene ambiguous. Deletions cut 5 bases from V and 6 bases from J, with 16 bases between. The CDR3 length is 14 residues. Germline CDR1 and CDR2: MNHEY and SVGAGI.

The chain uses TRBV27 and TRBJ2-7; TRBD2 agrees at 7 bases. Trimming took 5 bases from V and 2 from J; bases not matched to a gene: 12. This CDR3 comprises 16 residues. Looked up from germline, CDR1 is MNHEY and CDR2 is SMNVEV (reference sequence). CDR3 amino acids: CASSPTVAGPTYEQYF. In DNA form, the CDR3 reads TGTGCCAGCAGTCCAACAGTAGCGGGCCCCACCTACGAGCAGTACTTC.

This clone was seen only a few times. The CDR3 DNA follows: TGTGCCAGCAGATTGGGACAGGGCTATGGCTACACCTTC. Its translation: CASRLGQGYGYTF. This chain joins TRBV27 and TRBJ1-2; 9 positions agree with TRBD1. CDR3 size: 13 residues. Losses at the gene ends were 6 bases for V and 4 bases for J; bases not matched to a gene: 3. Germline lookup yields CDR1 MNHEY and CDR2 SMNVEV (reference sequence).

The genes are TRBV29-1 and TRBJ2-1, with D possibly called TRBD1 or TRBD2 (5 bases each). Per the germline V gene, CDR1 is SQVTM and CDR2 is ANQGSEA. With 0 bases removed from V and 13 bases from J, the gap between germline ends came to 13 bases. The CDR3 sequence is 12 residues long. In DNA, the CDR3 is TGCAGCGTTGAAGATAGTCCGGGACCCCAGTTCTTC. Its protein product is CSVEDSPGPQFF.

The chain employs TRBV27 and TRBJ2-2; D is perhaps TRBD1 or TRBD2 (6 bases each). Trimming left V 4 bases short and J 2 bases short, with 23 bases between. The CDR3 runs to 19 residues. Germline V lookup: CDR1 MNHEY, CDR2 SMNVEV (reference sequence). In DNA, the CDR3 is TGTGCCAGCAGTTCTCCCCTGTGGAGGGGGACCTCTAACACCGGGGAGCTGTTTTTT. Translated: CASSSPLWRGTSNTGELFF.

To note about this clone: The sample holds other DNA sequences that translate to the same CDR3. V gene TRBV5-1 combines with J gene TRBJ2-2; D could derive from TRBD1 or TRBD2 (5 bases each). The CDR3 sequence is 13 residues long. Looked up from germline, CDR1 is SGHRS and CDR2 is YFSETQ. The ends were cut back, 4 bases at V and 5 bases at J, with 9 bases in the middle. CDR3 protein: CASSLEGTGELFF. The CDR3 nucleotides are TGCGCCAGCAGCCTCGAGGGGACCGGGGAGCTGTTTTTT.

This chain joins TRBV9 and TRBJ1-1; D remains unclear. The CDR3 sequence is 14 residues long. Germline V gene sequence: CDR1 SGDLS, CDR2 YYNGEE. V dropped 5 bases and J dropped 11 bases, with 22 bases sitting between them. The CDR3 loop reads CASSPRPSRGGAFF. The CDR3 DNA follows: TGTGCCAGCAGTCCCCGGCCCTCACGCGGCGGGGCTTTCTTT.

V gene TRBV5-1 combines with J gene TRBJ2-1; TRBD1 is a possible D gene (6 bases). Germline V gene data show CDR1 as SGHRS and CDR2 as YFSETQ. V lost 4 bases and J 5 bases, leaving 22 bases between the germline ends. The CDR3 covers 17 residues. As DNA, the CDR3 is TGCGCCAGCAGCATTGGACAGCCCAACCCTTTCCACAATGAGCAGTTCTTC. This gives the protein CASSIGQPNPFHNEQFF.

This chain joins TRBV7-8 and TRBJ2-3; D uncertain. The CDR3 has 16 residues. V lost 5 bases, J lost 0 bases, and 15 bases lay in between. The germline gives CDR1 SGHVS, CDR2 FQNEAQ. CDR3 loop: CASSRRSDLSTDTQYF. CDR3 nucleotide sequence: TGTGCCAGCAGCCGCAGAAGCGACCTTAGCACAGATACGCAGTATTTT.

V gene TRBV27 combines with J gene TRBJ2-7; D might be TRBD2 (5 bases). Germline V gene data show CDR1 as MNHEY and CDR2 as SMNVEV (reference sequence). CDR3 length: 15 amino acids. The ends were cut back, 0 bases at V and 3 bases at J, with 12 bases in the middle. The CDR3 loop reads CASSLSRGNFYEQYF. In DNA, the CDR3 is TGTGCCAGCAGTTTATCTAGAGGGAATTTCTACGAGCAGTACTTC.

This chain links TRBV10-3 with TRBJ2-2; TRBD1 matches at 9 bases. The trim removed 11 bases at V and 4 bases at J, leaving 5 bases unmatched. The CDR3 covers 13 residues. CDR1 and CDR2 (germline): ENHRY, SYGVKD. This chain's CDR3 is CAVPGQGTGELFF. The CDR3 nucleotides are TGTGCCGTACCGGGACAGGGCACCGGGGAGCTGTTTTTT.

The rearrangement uses TRBV6-1 and TRBJ1-2; D is perhaps TRBD1 (5 bases). Germline V lookup: CDR1 MNHNS, CDR2 SASEGT. V dropped 11 bases and J dropped 4 bases, with 17 bases sitting between them. The CDR3 has 13 amino acids. The CDR3 protein is CAGNGDSPYGYTF. The CDR3, as DNA: TGTGCCGGTAACGGCGACAGTCCCTATGGCTACACCTTC.